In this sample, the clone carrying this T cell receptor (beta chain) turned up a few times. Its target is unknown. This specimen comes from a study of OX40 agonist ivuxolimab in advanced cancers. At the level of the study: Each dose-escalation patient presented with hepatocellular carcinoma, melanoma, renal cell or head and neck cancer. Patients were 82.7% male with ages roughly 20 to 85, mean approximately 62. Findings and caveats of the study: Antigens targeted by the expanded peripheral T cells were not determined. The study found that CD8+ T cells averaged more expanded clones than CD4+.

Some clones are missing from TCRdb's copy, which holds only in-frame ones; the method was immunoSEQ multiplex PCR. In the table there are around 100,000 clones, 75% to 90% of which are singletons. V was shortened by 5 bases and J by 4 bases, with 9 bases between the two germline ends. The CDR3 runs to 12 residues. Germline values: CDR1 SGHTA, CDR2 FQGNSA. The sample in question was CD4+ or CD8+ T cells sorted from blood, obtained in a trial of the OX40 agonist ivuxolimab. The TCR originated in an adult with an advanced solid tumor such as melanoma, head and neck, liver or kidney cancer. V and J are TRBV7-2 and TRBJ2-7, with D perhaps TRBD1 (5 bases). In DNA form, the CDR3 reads TGTGCCAGCAGCGTCGACAGATACGAGCAGTACTTC. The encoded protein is CASSVDRYEQYF.